This TCR beta chain was identified in a study of neurological immune-mediated disorders. Specified time point: technical triplicate 1. The sample holds many counts of this clonotype. MiXCR, run by TCRdb on the 5' RACE reads, gives a single entry per CDR3 protein. The sample has fewer than 30,000 distinct CDR3 sequences, about 13% seen once. The sample consisted of CD4+ T cells from blood. The receptor was isolated from a female donor with HTLV-1-associated myelopathy (HAM/TSP).

Here the CDR3 DNA reads TGTGCCAGCAGTCTAGAACTAGCGGGAACAGATACGCAGTATTTT. Amino acid sequence: CASSLELAGTDTQYF. The V and J genes are TRBV12-3 or TRBV12-4 and TRBJ2-3, with 10 bases identical to TRBD2. Trimming took 5 bases from V and 3 from J; bases not matched to a gene: 5. This CDR3 spans 15 amino acids.